One sample yielded the 2 T cell receptor beta chains listed below, sequenced in a study of blood T cell repertoires in COVID-19. This table comes from immunoSEQ multiplex PCR, and its TCRdb copy is limited to in-frame clones, with some not included. Of about 99,000 clones listed, 84% were seen once; the top ten hold roughly 13%. Sequenced material: peripheral blood. The receptor source for this set is a human donor in a cohort sampled during active or convalescent COVID-19.

The chain carries TRBV6-5 and TRBJ1-6, with a weak D call TRBD1 (5 bases). Germline CDR1 reads MNHEY; CDR2 reads SVGAGI. V was pared by 5 bases and J by 10 bases, with 15 bases between. The CDR3 consists of 14 residues. The CDR3 region is CASSPDSSPSPLHF. The CDR3 DNA reads as TGTGCCAGCAGTCCCGACAGTTCGCCGTCACCCCTCCACTTT.

The chain employs TRBV15 and TRBJ1-2; tentatively, D is TRBD1 (6 bases). The V gene lost 3 bases and the J gene lost 1 base, with 9 bases spanning the gap. CDR3 size: 14 residues. Germline loops: CDR1 LNHNV, CDR2 YYDKDF (reference sequence). CDR3 protein: CATSRNRVNYGYTF. Written as DNA, the CDR3 is TGTGCCACCAGCAGGAACAGGGTTAACTATGGCTACACCTTC.